These 15 T cell receptor beta chains were sequenced from one sample in a study of beta chain features in type 1 diabetes. Study-wide findings and caveats: Significant though moderate, a shortening of TCRB CDR3s appeared in all four CD4+ subsets of Type 1 diabetes patients.

These TCRs' antigens remain unknown. Sequencing targeted expressed TCRB transcripts, as all isolated RNA had been reverse transcribed. Data came from immunoSEQ multiplex PCR; TCRdb stores just in-frame clones and leaves some out. The sample includes around 250,000 clones, roughly 21% of them seen just once. Sequenced sample: naive CD4+ T cells from blood. These receptors came from a woman aged 40 to 55 with type 1 diabetes.

This clone has a handful of counts. The chain combines TRBV9 with TRBJ2-1; D is ambiguous. Germline loops: CDR1 SGDLS, CDR2 YYNGEE. The CDR3 runs 16 residues. V gave up 6 bases and J gave up 0 bases, with 16 bases separating them. This CDR3 is CASTRGGSDSYNEQFF. The CDR3 DNA sequence: TGTGCCAGCACCCGAGGTGGGTCTGACTCCTACAATGAGCAGTTCTTC.

Only a few counts were recorded for this clone. The chain combines TRBV18 with TRBJ2-7, with TRBD2 matching over 13 bases. This CDR3 has 14 amino acids. J gave up 4 bases and V 5 bases, and 2 bases lay outside the gene matches. The germline V gene has CDR1 KGHSH and CDR2 LQKENI. The CDR3 DNA sequence: TGTGCCAGCTCAAGGGGACTAGCGGGATACGAGCAGTACTTC. Translation: CASSRGLAGYEQYF. Supplemented by reference TRBV18 and TRBJ2-7, the full variable domain reads NAGVMQNPRHLVRRRGQEARLRCSPMKGHSHVYWYRQLPEEGLKFMVYLQKENIIDESGMPKERFSAEFPKEGPSILRIQQVVRGDSAAYFCASSRGLAGYEQYFGPGTRLTVT.

This sequence joins TRBV7-3 and TRBJ2-1; weak D call: TRBD1 (5 bases). The ends were cut back, 1 base at V and 14 bases at J, with 15 bases in the middle. The CDR3 length is 13 residues. CDR1 and CDR2 from the germline V gene are SGHTA and FQGTGA. In nucleotides, the CDR3 is TGTGCCAGCAGCTTAAACCCCGGACAAGAGGAGTTCTTC. Residues: CASSLNPGQEEFF.

The chain recombines TRBV7-3 with TRBJ2-1, with TRBD2 matching over 10 bases. V dropped 3 bases and J dropped 4; count of bases not matched to a gene: 3. This CDR3 has 15 residues. The germline gives CDR1 SGHTA, CDR2 FQGTGA. Here the CDR3 DNA reads TGTGCCAGCAGCTTTAGCGGGGGGCGATACAATGAGCAGTTCTTC. The encoded protein is CASSFSGGRYNEQFF.

This clone was counted between two and nine times. The genes are TRBV7-9 and TRBJ2-5; no definite D call. V was pared by 5 bases and J by 3 bases, with 16 bases between. The germline CDR1 and CDR2 sequences are SEHNR and FQNEAQ (reference sequence). The CDR3 covers 15 residues. In nucleotides, the CDR3 is TGTGCCAGCAGCCTGATGACGGGTATCGAAGAGACCCAGTACTTC. Protein product: CASSLMTGIEETQYF.

This chain joins TRBV28 and TRBJ1-2; D is unresolved. The germline gives CDR1 MDHEN, CDR2 SYDVKM. Trimming removed 8 bases from V and 3 bases from J, with 7 bases in between. The CDR3 consists of 11 residues. The CDR3, as DNA: TGTGCCAGCGGGCCCTACTATGGCTACACCTTC. The encoded protein is CASGPYYGYTF.

The chain links TRBV4-1 to TRBJ1-2; perhaps TRBD1 as D (5 bases). Germline lookup yields CDR1 MGHRA and CDR2 YSYEKL. The CDR3 has 15 amino acids. V shed 2 bases and J shed 2 bases, with 12 bases lying between them. For the CDR3, the DNA is TGCGCCAGCAGCCAAAAGGGACTCTTCAACTATGGCTACACCTTC. As protein: CASSQKGLFNYGYTF.

This clone came up a few times. The chain links TRBV29-1 to TRBJ1-2; TRBD1 matches 7 bases. Germline V gene lookup returns CDR1 SQVTM and CDR2 ANQGSEA. The CDR3 has 16 amino acids. J was trimmed by 7 bases and V by 6 bases; bases with no gene match: 20. CDR3 DNA: TGCAGCGTCGATCCAATCCCCGACAGGGAGTCTCGTGGCTACACCTTC. Translation gives CSVDPIPDRESRGYTF. Filled out from reference TRBV29-1 and TRBJ1-2, the complete variable domain reads SAVISQKPSRDICQRGTSLTIQCQVDSQVTMMFWYRQQPGQSLTLIATANQGSEATYESGFVIDKFPISRPNLTFSTLTVSNMSPEDSSIYLCSVDPIPDRESRGYTFGSGTRLTVV.

This chain uses TRBV7-2 with TRBJ2-5, with 7 nucleotides matching TRBD1. The CDR3 is 15 residues long. V shed 1 base and J 5 bases; nucleotides not matched to a gene: 7. Germline CDR1 and CDR2: SGHTA and FQGNSA. DNA for the CDR3: TGTGCCAGCAGCTTAGATGGCAGGGGACAGGAGACCCAGTACTTC. Protein: CASSLDGRGQETQYF.

V gene TRBV30 combines with J gene TRBJ2-7, with unresolved D. V was pared by 3 bases and J by 7 bases, with 16 bases between. The CDR3 covers 13 residues. Germline lookup yields CDR1 GTSNPN and CDR2 SVGIG (reference sequence). This CDR3 reads CAWSLLSSGEQYF. The CDR3 DNA reads as TGTGCCTGGAGCTTACTCAGCTCCGGGGAGCAGTACTTC.

V and J are TRBV28 and TRBJ1-1; no definite D call. The CDR3 is made up of 15 amino acids. Germline CDR1 is MDHEN and CDR2 is SYDVKM. The germline V and J ends were trimmed by 3 bases and 3 bases, with 14 bases remaining between them. The CDR3 loop reads CASSLGGKRDTEAFF. CDR3 sequence (DNA): TGTGCCAGCAGTTTGGGCGGAAAGCGGGACACTGAAGCTTTCTTT.

The sample holds a few counts of this clone. V usage is TRBV29-1 and J usage is TRBJ1-3; no clear D. Trimming removed 7 bases from V and 4 bases from J, with 11 bases in between. CDR1 is SQVTM, CDR2 ANQGSEA, per germline. The CDR3 covers 12 residues. CDR3 DNA: TGCAGCGCCACAGAGGGCGGAAACACCATATATTTT. Encoded protein: CSATEGGNTIYF.

V and J are TRBV19 and TRBJ1-2; TRBD1 is a possible D gene (5 bases). CDR3 size: 11 residues. Germline CDR1 and CDR2: LNHDA and SQIVND (reference sequence). The V and J ends lost 10 bases and 6 bases respectively, with 12 bases between them. The CDR3 coding sequence is TGTGCCACCCGCTCGGGGGATGGCTACACCTTC. Its translation is CATRSGDGYTF.

The chain combines TRBV18 with TRBJ2-2; D gene ambiguous. V was clipped by 0 bases and J by 6 bases, with 11 bases between them. Per germline, CDR1 KGHSH and CDR2 LQKENI. The CDR3 runs to 15 residues. The CDR3 protein is CASSPPGSLPGELFF. The DNA for the CDR3 is TGTGCCAGCTCACCACCGGGCTCCCTCCCCGGGGAGCTGTTTTTT.

J is TRBJ2-1 and V is TRBV18; weak D call: TRBD2 (6 bases). Germline CDR1 and CDR2: KGHSH and LQKENI. The CDR3 is 16 residues long. The V gene lost 0 bases and the J gene lost 3 bases, with 12 bases spanning the gap. The CDR3 nucleotides are TGTGCCAGCTCACCACCTCTAGCGTCGAGCTACAATGAGCAGTTCTTC. Protein sequence: CASSPPLASSYNEQFF.